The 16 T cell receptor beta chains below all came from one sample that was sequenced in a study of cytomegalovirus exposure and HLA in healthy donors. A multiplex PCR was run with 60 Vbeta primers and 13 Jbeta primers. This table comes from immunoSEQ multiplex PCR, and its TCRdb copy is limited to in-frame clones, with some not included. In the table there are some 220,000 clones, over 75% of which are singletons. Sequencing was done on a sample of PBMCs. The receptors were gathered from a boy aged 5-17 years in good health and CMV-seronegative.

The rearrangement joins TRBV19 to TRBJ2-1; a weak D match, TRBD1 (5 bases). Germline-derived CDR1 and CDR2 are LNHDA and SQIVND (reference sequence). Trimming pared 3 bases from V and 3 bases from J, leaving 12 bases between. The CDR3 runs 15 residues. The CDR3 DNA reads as TGTGCCAGTAGTATTGGTAGGGGTTACTACAATGAGCAGTTCTTC. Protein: CASSIGRGYYNEQFF.

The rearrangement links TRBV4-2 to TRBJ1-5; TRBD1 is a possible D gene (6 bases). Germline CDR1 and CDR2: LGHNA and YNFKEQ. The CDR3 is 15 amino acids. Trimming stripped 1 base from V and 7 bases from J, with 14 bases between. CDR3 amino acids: CASSQGTGYGQPQHF. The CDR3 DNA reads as TGTGCCAGCAGCCAAGGCACAGGGTATGGACAGCCCCAGCATTTT.

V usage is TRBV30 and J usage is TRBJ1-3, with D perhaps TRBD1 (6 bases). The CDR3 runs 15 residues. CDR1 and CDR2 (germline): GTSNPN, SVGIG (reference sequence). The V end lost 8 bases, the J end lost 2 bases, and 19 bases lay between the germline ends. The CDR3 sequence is CAGDQGISAGNTIYF. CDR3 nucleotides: TGTGCCGGGGACCAGGGGATAAGTGCTGGAAACACCATATATTTT.

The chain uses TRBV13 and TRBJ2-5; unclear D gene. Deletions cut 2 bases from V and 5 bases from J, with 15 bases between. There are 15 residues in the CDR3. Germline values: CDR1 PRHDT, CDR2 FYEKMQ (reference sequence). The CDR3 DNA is TGTGCCAGCAGCTTACAAAGCGACCCGGGTGAGACCCAGTACTTC. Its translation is CASSLQSDPGETQYF.

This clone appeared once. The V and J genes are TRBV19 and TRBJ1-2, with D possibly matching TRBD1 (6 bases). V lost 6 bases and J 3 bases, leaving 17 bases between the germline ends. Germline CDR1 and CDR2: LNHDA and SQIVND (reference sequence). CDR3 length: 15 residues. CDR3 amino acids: CASSLGQFDDYGYTF. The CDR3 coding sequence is TGTGCCAGTAGCCTAGGACAGTTTGATGACTATGGCTACACCTTC.

The CDR3 sequence is CASSFDWQGDGYTF. For the CDR3, the DNA is TGTGCCAGCAGCTTTGATTGGCAGGGGGATGGCTACACCTTC. The chain has TRBV5-8 and TRBJ1-2; 7 nucleotides align to TRBD1. This CDR3 has 14 amino acids. With 2 bases clipped from V and 6 bases from J, the junction kept 7 bases outside the gene matches. Germline values: CDR1 SGHTS, CDR2 YDEGEE.

The CDR3 is CASSMGRAYEQFF. The CDR3 bases are TGTGCCAGTAGTATGGGGAGGGCCTATGAGCAGTTCTTC. The chain links TRBV19 to TRBJ2-1, with 7 bases matching TRBD2. Losses at the gene ends were 3 bases for V and 8 bases for J; bases not matched to a gene: 4. CDR1 is LNHDA, CDR2 SQIVND, per germline (reference sequence). The CDR3 extends over 13 amino acids. The whole variable domain, remainder taken from reference TRBV19 and TRBJ2-1, is DGGITQSPKYLFRKEGQNVTLSCEQNLNHDAMYWYRQDPGQGLRLIYYSQIVNDFQKGDIAEGYSVSREKKESFPLTVTSAQKNPTAFYLCASSMGRAYEQFFGPGTRLTVL.

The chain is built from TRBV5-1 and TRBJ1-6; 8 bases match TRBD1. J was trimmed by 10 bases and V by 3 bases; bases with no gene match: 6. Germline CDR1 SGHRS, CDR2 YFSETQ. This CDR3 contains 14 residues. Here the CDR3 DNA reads TGCGCCAGCAGCTCCCAGACAGGGGAATCACCCCTCCACTTT. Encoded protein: CASSSQTGESPLHF.

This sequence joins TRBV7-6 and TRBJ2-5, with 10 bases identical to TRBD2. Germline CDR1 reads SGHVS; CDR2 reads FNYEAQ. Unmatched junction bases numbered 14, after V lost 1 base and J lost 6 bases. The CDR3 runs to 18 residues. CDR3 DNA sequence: TGTGCCAGCAGCTTAGGTCCGAGTCTAGCGGGAGTTTTGAAGACCCAGTACTTC. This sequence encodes CASSLGPSLAGVLKTQYF.

The CDR3 DNA reads as TGTGCCAGCAGCTTAACTGCGAATAATTCACCCCTCCACTTT. Amino acids: CASSLTANNSPLHF. The chain carries TRBV7-9 and TRBJ1-6; D call uncertain. Germline lookup yields CDR1 SEHNR and CDR2 FQNEAQ (reference sequence). The CDR3 extends over 14 amino acids. V lost 2 bases, J lost 5 bases, and 7 bases lay in between.

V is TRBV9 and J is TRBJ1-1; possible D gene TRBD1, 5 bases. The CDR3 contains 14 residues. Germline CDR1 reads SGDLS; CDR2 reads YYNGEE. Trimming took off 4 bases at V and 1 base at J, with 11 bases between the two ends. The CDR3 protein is CASSPREENTEAFF. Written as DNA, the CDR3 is TGTGCCAGCAGCCCCAGGGAGGAGAACACTGAAGCTTTCTTT.

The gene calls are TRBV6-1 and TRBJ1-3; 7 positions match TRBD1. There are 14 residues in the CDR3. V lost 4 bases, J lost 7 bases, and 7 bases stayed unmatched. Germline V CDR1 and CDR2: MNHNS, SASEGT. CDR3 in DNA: TGTGCCAGCAGTGTTTCCGGACAGGAGAACACCATATATTTT. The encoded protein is CASSVSGQENTIYF.

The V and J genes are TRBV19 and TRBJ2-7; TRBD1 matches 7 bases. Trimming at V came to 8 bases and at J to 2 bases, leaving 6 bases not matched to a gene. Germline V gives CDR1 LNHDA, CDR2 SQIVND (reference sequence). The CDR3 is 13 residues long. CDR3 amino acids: CASGDRSTYEQYF. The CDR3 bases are TGTGCCAGTGGGGACAGATCAACCTACGAGCAGTACTTC.

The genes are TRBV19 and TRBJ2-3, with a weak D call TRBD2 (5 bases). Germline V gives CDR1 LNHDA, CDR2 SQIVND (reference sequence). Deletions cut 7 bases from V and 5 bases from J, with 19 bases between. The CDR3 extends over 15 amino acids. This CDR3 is CASTEREKNGDTQYF. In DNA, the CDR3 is TGTGCCAGTACTGAAAGGGAGAAGAACGGAGATACGCAGTATTTT. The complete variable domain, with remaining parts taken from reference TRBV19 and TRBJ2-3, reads DGGITQSPKYLFRKEGQNVTLSCEQNLNHDAMYWYRQDPGQGLRLIYYSQIVNDFQKGDIAEGYSVSREKKESFPLTVTSAQKNPTAFYLCASTEREKNGDTQYFGPGTRLTVL.

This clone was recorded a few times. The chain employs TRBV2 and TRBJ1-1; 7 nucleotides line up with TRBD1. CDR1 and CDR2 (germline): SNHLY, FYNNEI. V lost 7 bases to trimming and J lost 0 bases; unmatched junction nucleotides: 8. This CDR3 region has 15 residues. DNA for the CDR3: TGTGCCAGCAAGAACAGGGGAGATATGAACACTGAAGCTTTCTTT. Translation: CASKNRGDMNTEAFF.

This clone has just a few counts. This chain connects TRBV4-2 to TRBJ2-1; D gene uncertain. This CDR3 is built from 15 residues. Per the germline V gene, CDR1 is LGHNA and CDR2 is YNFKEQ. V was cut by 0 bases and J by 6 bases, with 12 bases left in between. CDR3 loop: CASSQEGEVSNEQFF. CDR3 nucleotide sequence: TGTGCCAGCAGCCAAGAGGGTGAGGTCAGCAATGAGCAGTTCTTC.